These 15 T cell receptor beta chains originate from one sample sequenced in a study of T cells in women clearing cervical HPV infection (dated by TCRdb to 2016 to 2019). Library preparation employed the immunoSEQ multiplex PCR assay. TCRdb retrieved this table from immuneACCESS and kept in-frame rearrangements only. Not all clones are present; in checked studies, unresolved V genes account for under half, and no reason is known for the remainder. The table for this sample shows approximately 35,000 clones. Jointly, the top ten make up roughly 6.5% of the sample. The specimen sequenced was blood buffy coat. These receptors were collected from a woman aged 18 to 75 with a cervical HPV16 infection that either progressed to CIN3+ or cleared (not recorded which).

Concerning this clone: Coverage ceases 3 residues before the CDR3 finishes, and the germline J gene fills in the end. V is TRBV6-4 and J is TRBJ2-1; a possible D gene is TRBD2 (6 bases). This CDR3 is built from 15 residues. The V end was cut by 3 bases, the J end by 1 base, with 10 bases between. Germline V lookup: CDR1 MRHNA, CDR2 SNTAGT. The CDR3 bases that were read are TGTGCCAGCAGTGATACCGGGGGATCCTACAATGAG. As protein: CASSDTGGSYNE. The full-length CDR3 reads as CASSDTGGSYNEQFF.

With respect to this clone: Sequencing ends 3 residues short of the CDR3 end; the germline J gene provides the rest. The gene calls are TRBV11-2 and TRBJ1-1; TRBD1 is a possible D gene (5 bases). CDR3 size: 15 residues. The V gene lost 5 bases and the J gene lost 3 bases, with 16 bases spanning the gap. Germline-derived CDR1 and CDR2 are SGHAT and FQNNGV. CDR3 DNA, as far as it was read: TGTGCCAGCAGCCACCTCCAACGACAGTACACTGAA. It is translated as CASSHLQRQYTE. The full CDR3 protein is CASSHLQRQYTEAFF.

For this clone: Read sequence stops 3 residues before the CDR3 end, and the germline J gene provides the missing end. The chain uses TRBV5-1 and TRBJ1-1; a weak D match, TRBD1 (5 bases). From germline, CDR1 is SGHRS and CDR2 YFSETQ. There are 14 residues in the CDR3. The ends were cut back, 2 bases at V and 0 bases at J, with 8 bases in the middle. CDR3 DNA (partial): TGCGCCAGCAGCTTCACAGGCCTGAACACTGAA. This sequence encodes CASSFTGLNTE. The whole CDR3 sequence reads CASSFTGLNTEAFF.

This clone is labeled medium-sized based on frequency. The CDR3 goes on 3 residues after the read ends, and that part is filled in from the germline J gene. This chain uses TRBV9 with TRBJ2-2; 11 nucleotides match TRBD2. The CDR3 consists of 15 residues. Germline V gives CDR1 SGDLS, CDR2 YYNGEE. V shed 3 bases and J 5 bases; nucleotides not matched to a gene: 3. CDR3 sequence: CASSAWTSGTGELFF. The covered CDR3 bases are TGTGCCAGCAGCGCCTGGACTAGCGGGACCGGGGAG.

With regard to this clone: With the read ending 3 residues before the CDR3 end, the germline J gene is used to fill in that end. The chain couples TRBV20-1 to TRBJ2-5, with D perhaps matching TRBD1 (6 bases). Germline V CDR1 and CDR2: DFQATT, SNEGSKA (reference sequence). The V and J ends lost 8 bases and 5 bases respectively, with 18 bases between them. This CDR3 is 13 amino acids long. CDR3: CSWLMGASETQYF. The CDR3 DNA, read in part, is TGCAGTTGGCTCATGGGGGCCTCGGAGACC.

Comment on this clone: The sequenced fragment ends 3 residues before the CDR3 boundary, so the rest is inferred from the germline J gene. The chain couples TRBV6-2 or TRBV6-3 to TRBJ2-7, with 7 bases lining up with TRBD2. The germline V gene encodes CDR1 MNHEY and CDR2 SVGEGT. V dropped 3 bases and J dropped 4; count of bases not matched to a gene: 9. The CDR3 loop spans 15 amino acids. The CDR3 bases that were read are TGTGCCAGCAGTTATGAGCGGGGAATAGATTACGAG. Amino acid sequence: CASSYERGIDYE. The CDR3, in full, reads CASSYERGIDYEQYF.

As to this clone: Read coverage stops 3 residues before the CDR3 terminus; the germline J gene supplies the remainder. The chain links TRBV19 to TRBJ1-2; D gene ambiguous. The CDR3 spans 11 residues. V was cut by 8 bases and J by 4 bases, with 8 bases left in between. Germline CDR1 LNHDA, CDR2 SQIVND (reference sequence). The sequenced CDR3 bases are TGTGCCAGTTCCAACAGCTATGGC. It codes for CASSNSYG. The entire CDR3 protein reads CASSNSYGYTF.

As to this clone: The sequenced fragment ends 3 residues before the CDR3 boundary, so the rest is inferred from the germline J gene. This rearrangement joins TRBV7-3 to TRBJ1-1, with D hard to call. The germline gives CDR1 SGHTA, CDR2 FQGTGA. Trimming shortened V by 3 bases and J by 2 bases, and 7 bases separated the two germline ends. This CDR3 is 13 amino acids long. CDR3 DNA (partial): TGTGCCAGCAGCTTTTCGGGTAACACTGAA. Encoded protein: CASSFSGNTE. The complete CDR3 reads CASSFSGNTEAFF.

About this clone itself: The read terminates 3 residues ahead of where the CDR3 ends, so the germline J gene completes it. The rearrangement joins TRBV18 to TRBJ2-5; 8 nucleotides align to TRBD2. The CDR3 spans 14 residues. Germline-derived CDR1 and CDR2 are KGHSH and LQKENI. J lost 4 bases, V lost 6 bases, and 7 bases had no gene match. CDR3 DNA, as far as it was read: TGTGCCAGCTCGACCAAGGCGGGGGGAGAGACC. Translated, it gives CASSTKAGGET. The whole CDR3 protein is CASSTKAGGETQYF. The variable domain in full, completed from reference TRBV18 and TRBJ2-5, reads NAGVMQNPRHLVRRRGQEARLRCSPMKGHSHVYWYRQLPEEGLKFMVYLQKENIIDESGMPKERFSAEFPKEGPSILRIQQVVRGDSAAYFCASSTKAGGETQYFGPGTRLLVL.

With regard to this clone: The read ends 3 residues before the CDR3 terminus; that terminus is restored from the germline J gene. The chain links TRBV19 to TRBJ1-4; TRBD1 might be the D (5 bases). The CDR3 totals 18 residues. V was trimmed by 6 bases and J by 0 bases, leaving 20 bases between them. Germline V gene data show CDR1 as LNHDA and CDR2 as SQIVND (reference sequence). CDR3 in amino acids: CASREGRVGVSTNEKLFF. CDR3 DNA, as far as it was read: TGTGCCAGTAGGGAAGGCAGGGTGGGCGTTTCAACTAATGAAAAA.

In the case of this clone: The missing CDR3 end, 3 residues past where the read stops, is filled in from the germline J gene. The chain links TRBV30 to TRBJ1-4, with TRBD1 matching over 10 bases. Germline assignment: CDR1 GTSNPN and CDR2 SVGIG (reference sequence). V lost 1 base and J lost 7; bases outside the gene matches: 0. This CDR3 region has 13 residues. The sequenced CDR3 bases are TGTGCCTGGAGTGGGGACAGGGGTGAAAAA. It codes for CAWSGDRGEK. The full CDR3 reads CAWSGDRGEKLFF.

On this clone: The read stops 3 residues short of the end of the CDR3; the missing end is completed from the germline J gene. The J gene is TRBJ2-3, the V gene TRBV11-2; 12 bases fit TRBD2. The CDR3 totals 14 residues. Trimming at V came to 7 bases and at J to 5 bases, leaving 4 bases not matched to a gene. In germline, CDR1 is SGHAT, CDR2 FQNNGV. The DNA read from the CDR3 is TGTGCCAGCAAGACTAGCGGGGGAGTAGATACG. Protein: CASKTSGGVDT. The CDR3 reads in full as CASKTSGGVDTQYF.

To note about this clone: The sequence runs out 3 residues before the end of the CDR3; the remainder is reconstructed from the germline J gene. The rearrangement links TRBV5-4 to TRBJ1-1; D ambiguous. This CDR3 is built from 13 residues. CDR1 is SGHNT and CDR2 is YYREEE in the germline V gene (reference sequence). The V end lost 2 bases, the J end lost 5 bases, and 10 bases lay between the germline ends. CDR3 sequence: CASSLPPRTEAFF. Partial CDR3 DNA: TGTGCCAGCAGCTTACCCCCACGGACTGAA. The full variable domain, in which reference TRBV5-4 and TRBJ1-1 provide the parts outside the CDR3, is ETGVTQSPTHLIKTRGQQVTLRCSSQSGHNTVSWYQQALGQGPQFIFQYYREEENGRGNFPPRFSGLQFPNYSSELNVNALELDDSALYLCASSLPPRTEAFFGQGTRLTVV.

Concerning this clone: The read gets to within 3 residues of the CDR3 end, and the germline J gene fills in the rest. The chain couples TRBV2 to TRBJ2-3, with 7 bases lining up with TRBD2. Germline CDR1 SNHLY, CDR2 FYNNEI. Trimming at V came to 6 bases and at J to 6 bases, leaving 12 bases not matched to a gene. The length of the CDR3 is 15 residues. The covered CDR3 bases are TGTGCCAGCAGAGAACTAGCGTTCTCCTCCGATACG. Translation: CASRELAFSSDT. The full CDR3 reads CASRELAFSSDTQYF.

Concerning this clone itself: The read terminates 3 residues ahead of where the CDR3 ends, so the germline J gene completes it. The chain joins TRBV10-3 to TRBJ1-1, with D perhaps TRBD1 (6 bases). The CDR3 extends over 14 amino acids. The V gene's germline CDR1 is ENHRY and CDR2 SYGVKD. The germline V and J ends were trimmed by 6 bases and 0 bases, with 11 bases remaining between them. The CDR3 here is CAIRGDTMNTEAFF. The DNA read from the CDR3 is TGTGCCATCAGAGGGGACACGATGAACACTGAA.